This TCR beta chain originates from a study of blood T cell repertoires in COVID-19. Study details: Some COVID-19 samples were acute and others convalescent; all came from the United States, Italy and Spain. In each case, the material was cDNA or gDNA derived from T cells, B-cell-depleted T cells, or PBMCs.

Original processing notes: Counts of nucleated cells, estimated from reference gene primer amplification, were obtained. Data came from immunoSEQ multiplex PCR; TCRdb stores just in-frame clones and leaves some out. D and trimming come from the DNA, and the V and J calls and clone size come from that table. The sample includes tens of thousands of clones, less than 90% of them seen just once. The sequence came from a man in his sixties with acute or convalescent COVID-19. Source material: peripheral blood.

The CDR3 DNA follows: TGTGCCAGCAAATTGGGGGGATCTAATGAAAAACTGTTTTTT. Protein sequence: CASKLGGSNEKLFF. This rearrangement joins TRBV6-1 to TRBJ1-4; D perhaps matches TRBD1 (5 bases). The CDR3 has 14 amino acids. V lost 7 bases, J lost 3 bases, and 12 bases lay in between. Germline CDR1 MNHNS, CDR2 SASEGT.